This T cell receptor (beta chain) was retrieved from a study of shared clonotypes between healthy human individuals. Study-level information: Each donor's CD8 memory used one plate, CD8 naive two, each CD4 subset three. General study points: Larger estimated richness was generally seen in naive subsets than in memory subsets. Specimens sampled were limited to blood, with tissue repertoires likely differing.

Measured with immunoSEQ multiplex PCR; TCRdb has only the in-frame clones, and not every one. The sample has hundreds of thousands of clones, 90% to 97% seen once. Germline V gene lookup returns CDR1 SGHRS and CDR2 YFSETQ. V lost 5 bases, J lost 2 bases, and 16 bases lay in between. There are 16 residues in the CDR3. Notes on this clone: The antigen remains undetermined.

Researchers partitioned CD4+ cells into CD45RA+ naive and CD45RA-negative memory subsets. This TCR came from a woman aged 25 to 45 in good health. The chain uses TRBV5-1 and TRBJ1-4, with D maybe TRBD1 (5 bases). Sequencing was performed on naive CD4+ T cells sorted from blood. Subset given: CD45RA+ positively selected. The CDR3 DNA reads as TGCGCCAGCAGTTATAGACAGCGATCGACTAATGAAAAACTGTTTTTT. This codes for CASSYRQRSTNEKLFF.